The T cell receptor (beta chain) described here comes from a study of chronic HIV infection and antiretroviral therapy. Germline lookup yields CDR1 SNHLY and CDR2 FYNNEI. The length of the CDR3 is 15 residues. V gave up 7 bases and J gave up 1 base, with 11 bases separating them. TCRdb re-analysed the 5' RACE reads in MiXCR, keeping a single row per CDR3 protein. There are 39,000 or so distinct CDR3 sequences in the sample; roughly 8% occur only once, and 2.5% to 3.5% lies in the top ten. This clonotype was seen many times. The specimen was peripheral blood. This sequence joins TRBV2 and TRBJ2-6; D is uncertain. The source of this sequence is an adult who had HIV and had not received antiretroviral therapy, or was an uninfected healthy control (not recorded which). The CDR3 DNA reads TGTGCCAGCACTAGGGTCGCGTCTGGGGCCAACGTCCTGACTTTC. It encodes CASTRVASGANVLTF.